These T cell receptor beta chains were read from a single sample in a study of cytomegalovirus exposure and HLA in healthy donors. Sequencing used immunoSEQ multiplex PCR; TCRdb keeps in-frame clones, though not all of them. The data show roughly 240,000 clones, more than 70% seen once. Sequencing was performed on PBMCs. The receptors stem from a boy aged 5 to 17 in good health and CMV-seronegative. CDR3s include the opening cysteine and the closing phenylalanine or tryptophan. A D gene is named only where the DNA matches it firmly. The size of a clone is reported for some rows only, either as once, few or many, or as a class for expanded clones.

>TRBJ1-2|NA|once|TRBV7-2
TGTGCCAGCAGCTCCCTCGGAGGGGACTATGGCTACACCTTC
CASSSLGGDYGYTF
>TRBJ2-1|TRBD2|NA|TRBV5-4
TGTGCCAGCAGCTATAGCGGGAGCTCCTACAATGAGCAGTTCTTC
CASSYSGSSYNEQFF
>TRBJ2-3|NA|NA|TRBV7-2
TGTGCCAGCAGCTACACGGATACGCAGTATTTT
CASSYTDTQYF
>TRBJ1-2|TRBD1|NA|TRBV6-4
TGTGCCAGCAGTGACTCCGGACAGGGGAGCTATGGCTACACCTTC
CASSDSGQGSYGYTF
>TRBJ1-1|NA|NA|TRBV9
TGTGCCAGCAGCGTAGGCCGGGTTGGTGAAGCTTTCTTT
CASSVGRVGEAFF
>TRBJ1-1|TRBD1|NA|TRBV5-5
TGTGCCAGCAGCACGCCTCAGGGGGCAGGGTGGTCTGAAGCTTTCTTT
CASSTPQGAGWSEAFF
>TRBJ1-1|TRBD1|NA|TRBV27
TGTGCCAGCAGTCCAACAGGGGGGAACACTGAAGCTTTCTTT
CASSPTGGNTEAFF
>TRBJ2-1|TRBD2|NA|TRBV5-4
TGTGCCAGCAGCTTGGGGACTAGCGGGAGGGTATACAATGAGCAGTTCTTC
CASSLGTSGRVYNEQFF
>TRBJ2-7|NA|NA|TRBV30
TGTGCCTGGAGTGCAGGGAAGGCCTACGAGCAGTACTTC
CAWSAGKAYEQYF
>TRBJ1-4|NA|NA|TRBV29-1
TGCAGCGTTGTTGGCCAGGGGCAACTGTTTTTT
CSVVGQGQLFF
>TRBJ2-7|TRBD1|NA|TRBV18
TGTGCCAGCTCCTCCGGGACAGACGAGCAGTACTTC
CASSSGTDEQYF
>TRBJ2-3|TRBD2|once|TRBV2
TGTGCCCGGCCAGTGGCTAGCGGGGGCACAGATACGCAGTATTTT
CARPVASGGTDTQYF
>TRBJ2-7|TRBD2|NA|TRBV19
TGTGCCAGTAGTATAGATCGTTATAGCGGGGCCTACGAGCAGTACTTC
CASSIDRYSGAYEQYF
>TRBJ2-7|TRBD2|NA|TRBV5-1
TGCGCCAGCAGCTCCCCGGGAAAAGTCGTGGGGCGGGAGGACTACGAGCAGTACTTC
CASSSPGKVVGREDYEQYF
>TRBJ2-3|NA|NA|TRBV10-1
TGCGCCAGCAGTGAAGCTAGCTACACAGATACGCAGTATTTT
CASSEASYTDTQYF
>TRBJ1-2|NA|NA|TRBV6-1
TGTGCCAGCAGTGAAACTTTTAGGATCGGGGTAGACTATGGCTACACCTTC
CASSETFRIGVDYGYTF
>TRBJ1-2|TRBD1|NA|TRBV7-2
TGTGCCAGCAGCCTCGAGGGGGCGGGCTATGGCTACACCTTC
CASSLEGAGYGYTF
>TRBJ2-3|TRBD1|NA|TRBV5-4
TGTGCCAGCAGCTGGACAGGACACACAGATACGCAGTATTTT
CASSWTGHTDTQYF
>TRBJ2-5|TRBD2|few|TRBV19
TGTGCCAGCGGGACTAGCGGCCAAGAGACCCAGTACTTC
CASGTSGQETQYF
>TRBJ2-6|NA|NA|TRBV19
TGTGCCAGTATACAGGGAGATCCGTCTGGGGCCAACGTCCTGACTTTC
CASIQGDPSGANVLTF
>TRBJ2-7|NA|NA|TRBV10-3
TGTGCCATCAGGGGGGACACCAACGAGCAGTACTTC
CAIRGDTNEQYF
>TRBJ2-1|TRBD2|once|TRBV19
TGTGCCAGTAGTCCACATCCGGGCGGGAGGGGCAATGAGCAGTTCTTC
CASSPHPGGRGNEQFF
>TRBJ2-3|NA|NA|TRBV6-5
TGTGCCAGCAAGAACAGTCCCACGGGGTATACGCAGTATTTT
CASKNSPTGYTQYF
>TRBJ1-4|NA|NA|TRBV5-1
TGCGCCAGCAGCTTGGGTATTCAGACTAATGAAAAACTGTTTTTT
CASSLGIQTNEKLFF
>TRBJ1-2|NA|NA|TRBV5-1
TGCGCCAGCAGCTTGGTGCGGGGCGGCAGCTCTAACTATGGCTACACCTTC
CASSLVRGGSSNYGYTF
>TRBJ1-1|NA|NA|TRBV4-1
TGCGCCAGCAGCCAAGGGCCCGAAGCTTTCTTT
CASSQGPEAFF
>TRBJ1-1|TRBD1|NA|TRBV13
TGTGCCAGCAGCCCTAGCCCGGGACAGGGGAAAACTGAAGCTTTCTTT
CASSPSPGQGKTEAFF
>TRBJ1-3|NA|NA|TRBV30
TGTGCCTGGAGTGTGGACACTGGAAACACCATATATTTT
CAWSVDTGNTIYF
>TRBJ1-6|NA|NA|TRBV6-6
TGTGCCAGCAGTTACCGAGCGGGGGATTCACCCCTCCACTTT
CASSYRAGDSPLHF
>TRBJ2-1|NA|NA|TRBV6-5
TGTGCCAGCAGTCTTGCGAGCTACAATGAGCAGTTCTTC
CASSLASYNEQFF
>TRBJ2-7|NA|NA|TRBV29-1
TGCAGCGTTGGGAATTCTGGTTCGGGCGAGCAGTACTTC
CSVGNSGSGEQYF
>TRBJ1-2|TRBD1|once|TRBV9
TGTGCCAGCAGCCCGCAGGACAGGGTGGGTTTCTTC
CASSPQDRVGFF
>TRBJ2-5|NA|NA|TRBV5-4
TGTGCCAGCAGCTCCGGGAGAGGCGGAGAGACCCAGTACTTC
CASSSGRGGETQYF
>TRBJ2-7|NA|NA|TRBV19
TGTGCCAGTATGGGGGCAGATTCCTACGAGCAGTACTTC
CASMGADSYEQYF
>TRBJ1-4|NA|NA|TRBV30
TGTGCCTGGAACCGCCAGGCGGAAAAACTGTTTTTT
CAWNRQAEKLFF
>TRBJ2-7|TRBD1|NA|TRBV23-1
TGCGCCAGCCCTGACAGGGGGAACTACGAGCAGTACTTC
CASPDRGNYEQYF
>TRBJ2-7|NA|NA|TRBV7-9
TGTGCCAGCTGTAGCACGGGGTACTCCTACGAGCAGTACTTC
CASCSTGYSYEQYF
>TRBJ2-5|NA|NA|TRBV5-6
TGTGCCAGCAGCTTTCAGAGCTCAGGAGGGGCCCAGTACTTC
CASSFQSSGGAQYF
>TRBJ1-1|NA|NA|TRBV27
TGTGCCAGCAGTCCCCTCCCGAACACTGAAGCTTTCTTT
CASSPLPNTEAFF
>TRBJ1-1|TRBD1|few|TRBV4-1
TGCGCCAGCAGCCAGGGATCAGGGGGAGTTTCTGAAGCTTTCTTT
CASSQGSGGVSEAFF
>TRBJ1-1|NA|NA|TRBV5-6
TGTGCCAGCAGCTTAATTCAGGGCTGGAACACTGAAGCTTTCTTT
CASSLIQGWNTEAFF
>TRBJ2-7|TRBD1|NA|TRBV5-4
TGTGCCAGCAGCTTGGACAGGGGTTACGAGCAGTACTTC
CASSLDRGYEQYF
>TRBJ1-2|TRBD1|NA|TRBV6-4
TGTGCCAGCAGTGACGACGAGGGGACAGCCTATGGCTACACCTTC
CASSDDEGTAYGYTF
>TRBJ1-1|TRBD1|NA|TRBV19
TGTGCCAGTAACGACAGGGGGCCAAGAGAAGCTTTCTTT
CASNDRGPREAFF
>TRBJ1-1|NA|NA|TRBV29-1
TGCAGCGTTGAAGATTGGGTAGGGGACACTGAAGCTTTCTTT
CSVEDWVGDTEAFF
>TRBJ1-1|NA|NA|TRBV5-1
TGCGCCAGCAGCTTGGCCATGTCAGGGACTCGTGAAGCTTTCTTT
CASSLAMSGTREAFF
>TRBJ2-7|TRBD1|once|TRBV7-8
TGTGCCAGCAGCTTTGGACAGGGTTTCTACGAGCAGTACTTC
CASSFGQGFYEQYF
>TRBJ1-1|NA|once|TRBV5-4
TGTGCCAGCAGTTACGACAAGGCTGAAGCTTTCTTT
CASSYDKAEAFF
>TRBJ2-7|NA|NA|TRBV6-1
TGTGCCAGCAGTGCGCGCGGCTACGAGCAGTACTTC
CASSARGYEQYF